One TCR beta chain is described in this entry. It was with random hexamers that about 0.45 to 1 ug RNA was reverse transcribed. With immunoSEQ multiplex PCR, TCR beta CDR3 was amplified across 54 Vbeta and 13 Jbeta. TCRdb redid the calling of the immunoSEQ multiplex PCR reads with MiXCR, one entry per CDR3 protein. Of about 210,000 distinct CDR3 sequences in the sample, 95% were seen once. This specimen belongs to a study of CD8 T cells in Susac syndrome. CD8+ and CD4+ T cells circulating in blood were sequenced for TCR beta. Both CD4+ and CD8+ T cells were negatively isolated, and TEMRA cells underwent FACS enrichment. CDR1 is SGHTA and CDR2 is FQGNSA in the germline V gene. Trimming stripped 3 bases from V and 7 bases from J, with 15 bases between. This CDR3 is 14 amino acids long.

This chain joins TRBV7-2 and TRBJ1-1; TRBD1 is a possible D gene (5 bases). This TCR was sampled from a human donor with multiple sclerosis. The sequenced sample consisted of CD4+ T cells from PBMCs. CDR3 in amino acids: CASSFDSFNVEAFF. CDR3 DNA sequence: TGTGCCAGCAGCTTCGACAGCTTCAACGTTGAAGCTTTCTTT.